A few counts support the clone carrying this TCR beta chain. As yet, its antigen is unknown. V dropped 7 bases and J dropped 1 base, with 19 bases sitting between them. CDR1 is MNHEY, CDR2 SVGEGT, per germline. The CDR3 has 16 residues. This sample stems from a study of vaccination and CD4 T cells after COVID-19. Study summary: Post-vaccination samples were procured at a median of approximately 72 days following dose two (range 14 to 241).

As to treatment: roughly 10-day PBMC culture with coronavirus spike peptide pools or control peptides (ViraFEST assay). Cultured CD4+ T cell DNA was sequenced using the Oncomine TCR Beta short-read assay. Each CDR3 protein gets one entry after TCRdb re-called the PCR reads with MiXCR. The profile covers about 10,000 distinct CDR3 sequences, with approximately 50% appearing a single time and under 25% taken by the ten largest. The sequenced sample consisted of CD4+ T cells from blood, cultured in vitro. This clonotype originated in a human donor who had recovered from COVID-19. This chain uses TRBV6-2 or TRBV6-3 with TRBJ1-2; D remains unclear. CDR3 nucleotides: TGTGCCAGCACCTACCGGGCCCTACGCATTAACTATGGCTACACCTTC. Protein sequence: CASTYRALRINYGYTF.